This TCR beta chain was sequenced for a study of cytomegalovirus exposure and HLA in healthy donors. Study conclusions and caveats: With later analysis, a missense DCLRE1C variant became linked to TCR beta V- and J-gene trimming.

With respect to this clone: Its antigen is unknown.

The germline V and J ends were trimmed by 7 bases and 3 bases, with 13 bases remaining between them. This CDR3 has 14 amino acids. Germline V gene data show CDR1 as MNHNY and CDR2 as SVGAGI (reference sequence). Primers: 60 Vbeta forward and 13 Jbeta reverse. TCRdb keeps only in-frame clones here, not all; method: immunoSEQ multiplex PCR. Of some 160,000 clones in the sample, about 80% were seen once. The specimen was PBMCs. This chain joins TRBV6-6 and TRBJ1-5; D is unresolved. This sequence was found in a woman in her thirties in good health and CMV-seronegative. CDR3 sequence reads: CASNLDGFNQPQHF. CDR3 in DNA: TGTGCCAGCAATCTAGACGGCTTCAATCAGCCCCAGCATTTT.